Below, 23 T cell receptor beta chains from the same sample are listed, as sequenced in a study of cytomegalovirus exposure and HLA in healthy donors. Assay used: immunoSEQ multiplex PCR; TCRdb lists only in-frame clones, some missing. Found here are 150,000 to 200,000 clones, 70% to 85% of them singletons; the top ten hold around 15%. Sequenced sample: PBMCs. The receptor source for this set is a woman aged 25 to 39 in good health and CMV-seropositive.

The rearrangement joins TRBV5-1 to TRBJ2-1; no clear D gene. Trimming removed 0 bases at V and 10 bases at J, with 8 bases between. Germline lookup yields CDR1 SGHRS and CDR2 YFSETQ. The CDR3 has 12 amino acids. CDR3 in amino acids: CASSLEYGEQFF. CDR3 DNA: TGCGCCAGCAGCTTGGAATACGGGGAGCAGTTCTTC.

The chain carries TRBV7-6 and TRBJ1-1; no reliable D call. The CDR3 consists of 13 residues. Between the trimmed V and J ends, which lost 6 bases and 0 bases, there was a span of 8 bases. Germline-derived CDR1 and CDR2 are SGHVS and FNYEAQ. CDR3 loop: CASSSYLNTEAFF. The CDR3 DNA reads as TGTGCCAGCAGTTCGTACTTGAACACTGAAGCTTTCTTT.

The rearrangement joins TRBV27 to TRBJ2-7; TRBD2 matches at 7 bases. CDR1 and CDR2 from the germline V gene are MNHEY and SMNVEV (reference sequence). This CDR3 contains 16 residues. With V trimmed by 2 bases and J by 2 bases, 9 bases remained unmatched. The CDR3 sequence: CASSLGLADVTYEQYF. The CDR3 DNA reads as TGTGCCAGCAGTTTAGGGCTAGCGGATGTAACCTACGAGCAGTACTTC.

This clone has just one count. This sequence joins TRBV5-1 and TRBJ2-1, with D maybe TRBD1 (6 bases). The CDR3 runs to 15 residues. From germline, CDR1 is SGHRS and CDR2 YFSETQ. V was trimmed by 5 bases and J by 0 bases, leaving 12 bases between them. The CDR3 here is CASSQDRSSYNEQFF. The CDR3 nucleotides read TGCGCCAGCAGTCAGGACAGAAGCTCCTACAATGAGCAGTTCTTC.

This chain connects TRBV5-1 to TRBJ1-1; D is unclear. The CDR3 is 14 amino acids. Germline CDR1 and CDR2: SGHRS and YFSETQ. Trimming removed 4 bases from V and 4 bases from J, with 14 bases in between. This CDR3 is CASSPEARATEAFF. CDR3 DNA: TGCGCCAGCAGCCCCGAAGCGAGGGCCACTGAAGCTTTCTTT.

This chain joins TRBV11-1 and TRBJ2-1; possible D gene TRBD1, 6 bases. The CDR3 has 13 residues. The germline CDR1 and CDR2 sequences are SGHAT and FQDESV (reference sequence). Trimming cost V 1 base and J 7 bases, with 8 bases left between them. CDR3: CASSLGRGNEQFF. CDR3 DNA: TGTGCCAGCAGCTTAGGAAGGGGGAATGAGCAGTTCTTC.

The chain uses TRBV2 and TRBJ2-7; D perhaps matches TRBD1 (5 bases). V lost 7 bases and J lost 5, with 12 bases in between. The CDR3 loop spans 12 amino acids. Germline V lookup: CDR1 SNHLY, CDR2 FYNNEI. CDR3 loop: CASTQASDEQYF. In DNA form, the CDR3 reads TGTGCCAGCACACAGGCGTCCGACGAGCAGTACTTC.

As concerns this clone: One end of the junction is discordant with germline, which a read error may explain. This chain connects TRBV6-6 to TRBJ1-1; D is unresolved. This CDR3 is 14 amino acids long. Germline CDR1 reads MNHNY; CDR2 reads SVGAGI (reference sequence). CDR3 coding DNA: TGTGCCAGCAGTACTCCCCCCGGGAACTCTGAAGCTTTCTTT. Amino acids: CASSTPPGNSEAFF.

The rearrangement joins TRBV5-1 to TRBJ2-1; 7 bases agree with TRBD2. Trimming at V came to 5 bases and at J to 3 bases, leaving 8 bases not matched to a gene. This CDR3 contains 15 residues. Germline lookup yields CDR1 SGHRS and CDR2 YFSETQ. CDR3 protein: CASRLTLAVYNEQFF. The CDR3 coding sequence is TGCGCCAGCAGGTTAACCCTAGCGGTCTACAATGAGCAGTTCTTC.

The gene calls are TRBV28 and TRBJ1-2, with D possibly matching TRBD1 (6 bases). The CDR3 totals 13 residues. Trimming took off 7 bases at V and 8 bases at J, with 17 bases between the two ends. Germline CDR1 is MDHEN and CDR2 is SYDVKM. CDR3 residues: CASNEVRGGGYTF. CDR3 sequence (DNA): TGTGCCAGCAACGAGGTTAGAGGGGGAGGCTACACCTTC.

J is TRBJ2-7 and V is TRBV5-1, with D possibly matching TRBD1 (5 bases). Germline-derived CDR1 and CDR2 are SGHRS and YFSETQ. The CDR3 sequence is 14 residues long. Trimming stripped 2 bases from V and 0 bases from J, with 9 bases between. The CDR3 protein is CASSFTGDSYEQYF. For the CDR3, the DNA is TGCGCCAGCAGCTTCACAGGAGACTCCTACGAGCAGTACTTC.

The chain has TRBV9 and TRBJ1-2; D is possibly TRBD1 (5 bases). There are 15 residues in the CDR3. CDR1 is SGDLS and CDR2 is YYNGEE in the germline V gene. The germline V and J ends were trimmed by 0 bases and 4 bases, with 13 bases remaining between them. CDR3 residues: CASSVEVGQAYGYTF. The CDR3 DNA sequence: TGTGCCAGCAGCGTAGAGGTGGGGCAGGCCTATGGCTACACCTTC.

V usage is TRBV28 and J usage is TRBJ2-4; 11 nucleotides align to TRBD1. Germline CDR1 and CDR2: MDHEN and SYDVKM. The CDR3 extends over 15 amino acids. V shed 6 bases, J shed 9 bases, and the junction held 10 bases outside the gene matches. The DNA for the CDR3 is TGTGCCAGCAGCTCTCTTACGGGACAGGGGGTCATTCAGTACTTC. Residues: CASSSLTGQGVIQYF.

This chain links TRBV5-1 with TRBJ2-5; a weak D match, TRBD2 (5 bases). Between the trimmed V and J ends, which lost 4 bases and 2 bases, there was a span of 15 bases. Germline CDR1 and CDR2: SGHRS and YFSETQ. The CDR3 covers 15 residues. As DNA, the CDR3 is TGCGCCAGCAGCCCCGTCGGGGAACAACAAGAGACCCAGTACTTC. This sequence encodes CASSPVGEQQETQYF.

V gene TRBV18 combines with J gene TRBJ2-7, with TRBD1 as a possible D gene (5 bases). This CDR3 spans 16 amino acids. V lost 3 bases to trimming and J lost 3 bases, with 18 bases between them. CDR1 is KGHSH and CDR2 is LQKENI in the germline V gene. CDR3 residues: CASSPMDTKIYYEQYF. Written as DNA, the CDR3 is TGTGCCAGCTCACCGATGGACACGAAGATATACTACGAGCAGTACTTC. Variable domain in full (rest from reference TRBV18 and TRBJ2-7): NAGVMQNPRHLVRRRGQEARLRCSPMKGHSHVYWYRQLPEEGLKFMVYLQKENIIDESGMPKERFSAEFPKEGPSILRIQQVVRGDSAAYFCASSPMDTKIYYEQYFGPGTRLTVT.

J is TRBJ1-1 and V is TRBV9; D might be TRBD1 (5 bases). In germline, CDR1 is SGDLS, CDR2 YYNGEE. The V end lost 0 bases, the J end lost 4 bases, and 13 bases lay between the germline ends. The CDR3 consists of 15 residues. CDR3 in amino acids: CASSVEEYQGTEAFF. As DNA, the CDR3 is TGTGCCAGCAGCGTAGAGGAGTACCAGGGCACTGAAGCTTTCTTT.

This clone was seen a few times. The chain is built from TRBV11-2 and TRBJ2-7, with a weak D call TRBD1 (6 bases). The CDR3 sequence is 13 residues long. V was clipped by 3 bases and J by 3 bases, with 9 bases between them. Germline V CDR1 and CDR2: SGHAT, FQNNGV. The CDR3 is CASSFGQNYEQYF. In nucleotides, the CDR3 is TGTGCCAGCAGCTTCGGACAGAACTACGAGCAGTACTTC.

The V call is TRBV15, the J call TRBJ1-5, with 11 bases identical to TRBD1. The germline V gene has CDR1 LNHNV and CDR2 YYDKDF (reference sequence). The length of the CDR3 is 15 residues. Trimming removed 3 bases from V and 8 bases from J; junction bases left unmatched: 6. The CDR3 nucleotides are TGTGCCACCAGCAGGGACAGGGGGCGAACGGAGCCCCAGCATTTT. Amino acid sequence: CATSRDRGRTEPQHF.

This rearrangement joins TRBV4-1 to TRBJ1-2; 10 bases are a match to TRBD1. V was clipped by 3 bases and J by 7 bases; unmatched bases: 2. Germline lookup yields CDR1 MGHRA and CDR2 YSYEKL. The CDR3 has 13 amino acids. The CDR3 DNA reads TGCGCCAGCAGCCACCGGGACAGGGGTGGCTACACCTTC. This encodes CASSHRDRGGYTF.

This chain joins TRBV5-6 and TRBJ2-2, with 9 bases aligning to TRBD1. Germline V lookup: CDR1 SGHDT, CDR2 YYEEEE. This CDR3 has 16 amino acids. V was clipped by 4 bases and J by 2 bases; unmatched bases: 6. Here the CDR3 reads CASSTPGQGNTGELFF. The DNA for the CDR3 is TGTGCCAGCAGCACTCCGGGACAGGGTAACACCGGGGAGCTGTTTTTT.

This clone was found a few times. The V and J genes are TRBV15 and TRBJ2-7; 7 positions agree with TRBD2. The junction had 18 bases not matched to a gene; V was cut back by 4 bases and J by 3 bases. Germline V gives CDR1 LNHNV, CDR2 YYDKDF (reference sequence). The CDR3 spans 18 residues. The CDR3 loop reads CATSTTFLGAGDFYEQYF. The CDR3 DNA reads TGTGCCACCAGCACAACCTTTTTAGGTGCGGGAGACTTCTACGAGCAGTACTTC.

The chain is built from TRBV19 and TRBJ2-3, with 8 bases matching TRBD2. Trimming took 8 bases from V and 1 from J; bases not matched to a gene: 5. The CDR3 extends over 14 amino acids. From germline, CDR1 is LNHDA and CDR2 SQIVND (reference sequence). CDR3 nucleotides: TGTGCCAGTGCGCTCGGGGGGGGCACAGATACGCAGTATTTT. It translates to CASALGGGTDTQYF.

This chain uses TRBV2 with TRBJ1-2, with a tentative D call TRBD1 (5 bases). The CDR3 sequence is 12 residues long. The V gene lost 6 bases and the J gene lost 7 bases, with 12 bases spanning the gap. CDR1 and CDR2 (germline): SNHLY, FYNNEI. Here the CDR3 reads CASRGLSSGYTF. CDR3 DNA sequence: TGTGCCAGCAGGGGGCTTTCTTCTGGCTACACCTTC.